Included here is one T cell receptor beta chain sequence, with context. The CDR3 is 15 amino acids. Germline CDR1 and CDR2: SGHKS and YYEKEE (reference sequence). J was trimmed by 4 bases and V by 4 bases; bases with no gene match: 9. In the original workflow: Amplifying reference gene primers gave estimates of nucleated cell counts. Method: immunoSEQ multiplex PCR; TCRdb's copy keeps in-frame clones and lacks some. V, J and clone size are taken as reported in that table, and D and trimming were inferred from the DNA itself. The data contain tens of thousands of clones, around four fifths of them singletons. This record comes from a study of blood T cell repertoires in COVID-19. About the study: Nucleic acid was either cDNA or gDNA, and it came from T cells, B-cell-depleted T cells, or PBMCs.

The V call is TRBV5-5, the J call TRBJ1-2; TRBD1 agrees at 8 bases. The sequenced sample was peripheral blood. This TCR was sampled from a man in his 70s with acute or convalescent COVID-19. DNA of the CDR3: TGTGCCAGCAGCCTTTCAGGGGGCTCTGGCTATGGCTACACCTTC. Encoded protein: CASSLSGGSGYGYTF.